The clone carrying this T cell receptor beta chain was seen only a few times. This record belongs to a study of molecular identifiers for immune sequencing clone quantification. This CDR3 is 15 amino acids long. In germline, CDR1 is SGHTA, CDR2 FQGTGA. V dropped 5 bases and J dropped 5 bases, with 16 bases sitting between them. TCRdb re-analysed the PCR reads in MiXCR, keeping a single row per CDR3 protein. Found here are tens of thousands of distinct CDR3 sequences, approximately 18% of them singletons; the top ten hold over 1.1%. Input material: naive CD8+ T cells from blood, with Jurkat cell RNA spiked in. Subset in this sample: FACS-sorted CD8+CD4-CCR7+CD45RA+ naive T cells. The rearrangement joins TRBV7-3 to TRBJ2-1; D is undetermined. The receptor's source is a human donor in good health. Some libraries in this study had Jurkat cell RNA spiked in. CDR3 in DNA: TGTGCCAGCAGCCCAATCGGACCCCTTGACAATGAGCAGTTCTTC. It yields the protein CASSPIGPLDNEQFF.